Listed below are T cell receptor beta chains from one sample, sequenced in a study of OX40 agonist ivuxolimab in advanced cancers. Using immunoSEQ multiplex PCR, the repertoire was profiled, and TCRdb retains in-frame clones only, with some absent. The table has 40,000 to 50,000 clones, about 90% seen once. The material was CD4+ or CD8+ T cells sorted from blood, obtained in a trial of the OX40 agonist ivuxolimab. These TCRs come from an adult with an advanced solid tumor such as melanoma, head and neck, liver or kidney cancer. Each CDR3 is given with its conserved first and last residue. D genes are given only for firm matches. Only part of the rows carry a size: once, few, many, or a class if the clone is expanded.

V,size,J,D,CDR3,DNA
TRBV30,NA,TRBJ1-4,NA,CAWSPTLKGEKLFF,TGTGCCTGGAGTCCGACATTAAAGGGAGAAAAACTGTTTTTT
TRBV10-3,NA,TRBJ2-7,TRBD1,CAISGGDRAYEQYF,TGTGCCATCAGTGGGGGAGACAGGGCCTACGAGCAGTACTTC
TRBV4-2,NA,TRBJ2-3,NA,CASSQELTGSADTQYF,TGTGCCAGCAGCCAAGAATTAACGGGATCGGCAGATACGCAGTATTTT
TRBV6-1,NA,TRBJ2-2,TRBD2,CASSEASGGGELFF,TGTGCCAGCAGTGAAGCGTCGGGGGGCGGGGAGCTGTTTTTT
TRBV6-5,NA,TRBJ2-1,TRBD2,CASHRGDYNEQFF,TGTGCCAGCCACCGGGGGGATTACAATGAGCAGTTCTTC
TRBV7-2,NA,TRBJ2-5,TRBD1,CASSLGTGQETQYF,TGTGCCAGCAGCTTAGGGACAGGACAAGAGACCCAGTACTTC
TRBV4-3,NA,TRBJ1-4,NA,CASSQTAGGPDKLFF,TGCGCCAGCAGCCAGACTGCCGGGGGCCCGGATAAACTGTTTTTT
TRBV4-3,NA,TRBJ1-4,TRBD1,CASSPWGQGHEKLFF,TGCGCCAGCAGCCCTTGGGGACAGGGGCATGAAAAACTGTTTTTT
TRBV7-2,NA,TRBJ1-2,TRBD1,CASSLLEGAPGGYTF,TGTGCCAGCAGCTTACTGGAGGGGGCGCCCGGTGGCTACACCTTC
TRBV5-6,NA,TRBJ2-7,TRBD2,CASSLAVGLAGYEQYF,TGTGCCAGCAGCTTGGCGGTGGGACTAGCGGGATACGAGCAGTACTTC
TRBV11-2,once,TRBJ1-3,NA,CASSLETQPGNTIYF,TGTGCCAGCAGCTTAGAAACCCAACCAGGAAACACCATATATTTT
TRBV7-9,NA,TRBJ2-3,TRBD2,CASSSIAGGPGDTQYF,TGTGCCAGCAGCTCCATAGCGGGGGGGCCGGGAGATACGCAGTATTTT
TRBV28,once,TRBJ2-3,TRBD2,CASSPSPGGVTDTQYF,TGTGCCAGCAGTCCCTCTCCGGGGGGGGTCACAGATACGCAGTATTTT
TRBV9,NA,TRBJ2-7,NA,CASSVGLLSYEQYF,TGTGCCAGCAGCGTAGGTCTTCTCTCCTACGAGCAGTACTTC
TRBV7-9,NA,TRBJ2-3,NA,CASSLANTDTQYF,TGTGCCAGCAGCTTGGCTAACACAGATACGCAGTATTTT
TRBV5-4,NA,TRBJ2-2,NA,CASSVNTGELFF,TGTGCCAGCAGCGTCAACACCGGGGAGCTGTTTTTT
TRBV28,NA,TRBJ1-1,NA,CASSSKQGSYVVNTEAFF,TGTGCCAGCAGTAGTAAGCAGGGATCCTACGTGGTGAACACTGAAGCTTTCTTT
TRBV4-1,few,TRBJ2-7,TRBD2,CASSQAGLGGEQYF,TGCGCCAGCAGCCAAGCGGGACTAGGGGGCGAGCAGTACTTC
TRBV7-9,NA,TRBJ1-1,NA,CASSLDVGTEAFF,TGTGCCAGCAGCTTAGACGTCGGGACGGAAGCTTTCTTT
TRBV7-9,few,TRBJ1-1,TRBD1,CASSAGTVLEAFF,TGTGCCAGCAGCGCCGGGACAGTGCTTGAAGCTTTCTTT
TRBV7-9,many,TRBJ1-6,TRBD1,CASSLNQGDDSPLHF,TGTGCCAGCAGCCTAAATCAGGGGGACGATTCACCCCTCCACTTT
TRBV6-5,NA,TRBJ1-6,NA,CATWGGSYNSPLHF,TGTGCCACCTGGGGCGGATCCTATAATTCACCCCTCCACTTT
TRBV9,NA,TRBJ2-7,TRBD1,CASSVAQGAFYEQYF,TGTGCCAGCAGCGTAGCGCAGGGGGCCTTCTACGAGCAGTACTTC
TRBV9,NA,TRBJ2-7,TRBD1,CASSVWTGAEQYF,TGTGCCAGCAGCGTCTGGACAGGGGCCGAGCAGTACTTC